The rows below give T cell receptor beta chains drawn from one sample of a study of blood T cells in healthy people across ages. Using its own MiXCR run on the 5' RACE reads, TCRdb lists one record per CDR3 protein. The repertoire holds 550,000 to 800,000 distinct CDR3 sequences, with roughly 32% as singletons. Sequencing was done on a sample of blood. The receptors were sampled from a woman aged 80 or older in good health. Both conserved end residues are trimmed from each CDR3. Size is stated for part of the rows, as once, few or many counts, or as a class when the clone is expanded.

len: 10; abundance: once; v_gene: TRBV5-1; j_gene: TRBJ1-2; CDR3aa: ASSAPGKGYT
len: 13; abundance: many; v_gene: TRBV6-1; j_gene: TRBJ1-5; CDR3aa: ASSRGQGAGQPQH
len: 12; abundance: -; v_gene: TRBV30; j_gene: TRBJ2-2; CDR3aa: AWRVGGGNGELF
len: 10; abundance: many; v_gene: TRBV6-5; j_gene: TRBJ2-1; CDR3aa: ASSQGQGGQF
len: 12; abundance: few; v_gene: TRBV12-3/TRBV12-4; j_gene: TRBJ1-1; CDR3aa: ASSHRGRKTEAF
len: 12; abundance: -; v_gene: TRBV12-3/TRBV12-4; j_gene: TRBJ2-1; CDR3aa: ASTLTATNNEQF
len: 10; abundance: few; v_gene: TRBV3-1; j_gene: TRBJ2-2; CDR3aa: ASSVDTGELF
len: 14; abundance: many; v_gene: TRBV7-2; j_gene: TRBJ2-5; CDR3aa: ASSRPLRSYLGTQY
len: 13; abundance: -; v_gene: TRBV7-9; j_gene: TRBJ2-3; CDR3aa: ASNTDGPLSWTQY
len: 13; abundance: many; v_gene: TRBV7-2; j_gene: TRBJ2-4; CDR3aa: ASSLVVRVENIQY
len: 11; abundance: -; v_gene: TRBV20-1; j_gene: -; CDR3aa: SARVADGHEQY
len: 11; abundance: many; v_gene: TRBV12-3/TRBV12-4; j_gene: TRBJ1-1; CDR3aa: ASSLNEGTEAF
len: 12; abundance: -; v_gene: TRBV7-8; j_gene: TRBJ1-5; CDR3aa: ASSATVSNQPQH
len: 12; abundance: many; v_gene: TRBV27; j_gene: TRBJ2-5; CDR3aa: ASSPPGRQETQY
len: 12; abundance: -; v_gene: TRBV6-1; j_gene: TRBJ1-5; CDR3aa: ASDSLDSNQPQH
len: 14; abundance: -; v_gene: TRBV19; j_gene: TRBJ1-6; CDR3aa: ASSIVFDRVNSPLH
len: 13; abundance: many; v_gene: TRBV11-1; j_gene: TRBJ1-5; CDR3aa: ASSLGPGGNQPQH
len: 13; abundance: many; v_gene: TRBV20-1; j_gene: TRBJ1-1; CDR3aa: SARPPLGKGAEAF
len: 12; abundance: -; v_gene: TRBV20-1; j_gene: TRBJ2-4; CDR3aa: SARFQGGQNIQY
len: 11; abundance: many; v_gene: TRBV5-1; j_gene: TRBJ2-7; CDR3aa: ASSKPQGYEQY
len: 10; abundance: -; v_gene: TRBV6-5; j_gene: TRBJ1-6; CDR3aa: ASTRGASPLH
len: 12; abundance: few; v_gene: TRBV19; j_gene: TRBJ2-3; CDR3aa: ASSMDQSTDTQY
len: 15; abundance: -; v_gene: TRBV5-1; j_gene: TRBJ1-1; CDR3aa: ASSLAGVSRHGGGAF
len: 16; abundance: many; v_gene: TRBV7-9; j_gene: TRBJ2-1; CDR3aa: ASSLARPSGGVYNEQF
len: 13; abundance: many; v_gene: TRBV30; j_gene: TRBJ2-3; CDR3aa: AWSVKPPSTDTQY
len: 11; abundance: many; v_gene: TRBV7-2; j_gene: TRBJ1-5; CDR3aa: ASSFRRNQPQH
len: 13; abundance: -; v_gene: TRBV4-1; j_gene: TRBJ1-1; CDR3aa: ASSQGQGMGTEAF
len: 15; abundance: few; v_gene: TRBV20-1; j_gene: TRBJ1-1; CDR3aa: SARDPNRGTWNTEAF
len: 12; abundance: -; v_gene: TRBV20-1; j_gene: TRBJ1-1; CDR3aa: SARGATGETEAF
len: 13; abundance: many; v_gene: TRBV7-9; j_gene: TRBJ1-6; CDR3aa: ASSLGTGNNSPLH
len: 10; abundance: -; v_gene: TRBV7-9; j_gene: TRBJ2-7; CDR3aa: ASTGLSSEQY
len: 12; abundance: many; v_gene: TRBV5-8; j_gene: TRBJ2-3; CDR3aa: ASSYRQGTDTQY
len: 17; abundance: -; v_gene: TRBV15; j_gene: TRBJ2-2; CDR3aa: ATPRRTGLIPTFTGELF
len: 13; abundance: -; v_gene: TRBV7-2; j_gene: TRBJ2-1; CDR3aa: ASSRGSRVGNEQF